This T cell receptor beta chain was retrieved from a study of blood T cells in healthy people across ages. Across the whole study: Through template switching, about one barcoded beta molecule was captured per two T cells, as measured in model experiments.

Russia was home to the donors, healthy Caucasian individuals aged roughly 6 to 95. A second PCR, run for about 7 to 11 cycles, used a sample-barcoded 5' primer plus a J-beta primer mix. TCRdb called the 5' RACE reads again in MiXCR, with one record for every CDR3 protein. Among 1,300,000 or so distinct CDR3 sequences, approximately 59% were seen once, and the ten largest hold 6.5% to 8.5%. In germline, CDR1 is SEHNR, CDR2 FQNEAQ (reference sequence). Trimming pared 5 bases from V and 0 bases from J, leaving 13 bases between. The CDR3 loop spans 15 amino acids. About this clonotype itself: What it binds is not known.

Study results and caveats: More naive CD4+ cells and higher diversity marked long-lived donors relative to aged donors.

The TCR comes from a man younger than 35 in good health. The rearrangement links TRBV7-9 to TRBJ1-1; possible D gene TRBD1, 6 bases. The sequenced sample was blood. CDR3 coding DNA: TGTGCCAGCAGCCCTGGGGGACACATGAACACTGAAGCTTTCTTT. Amino acid sequence: CASSPGGHMNTEAFF.